This TCR beta chain was sequenced for a study of cytomegalovirus exposure and HLA in healthy donors (dated by TCRdb to 2016 to 2017). For context, the study as a whole: According to an earlier analysis of around 600 of the donors, some 170 million T cells yielded 95 million to 140 million unique TCR beta sequences and 276 Gb of sequence data. Donor age, sex, ethnicity and CMV serostatus were compiled alongside the repertoire data. The study combined high-throughput TCR immunosequencing, statistical association of individual TCRs with disease status, and machine learning to predict cytomegalovirus infection status. The study aimed to test whether signatures of past pathogen exposure could be identified by cataloging public T cell receptors. The number of donors typed differed by locus, with about 629-630 for A, B, C, DRB1 and DQB1, roughly 520 for DQA1, 600 to 610 for DPA1, and some 450 for DPB1. Across around 400 genotyped donors of the cohort, an average of about 220,000 unique TCR beta nucleotide sequences per donor were sequenced, and 15% to 20% of those sequences were non-productive. Genome-wide SNP genotypes for about three fifths of the roughly 670 donors were used in a later genetic analysis, which treated that subset as a discovery cohort. A later analysis re-analyzed previously published TCR beta repertoires from roughly 600 donors and added high-resolution HLA genotyping to study TCR occurrence patterns. Rather than using new phenotypic data, the later analysis identified candidate immune exposures from TCR beta sequences and from how often those sequences occurred across donors. Besides the first cohort of about 730 subjects, a separate validation cohort made up of 95 to 150 different subjects was used. Of the roughly 400 genotyped donors, about 80% fell in the genetic ancestry cluster associated with self-reported Caucasian donors. About 280 gigabases of sequencing data and 70 million to 100 million unique TCR sequences were included in an early release covering around 600 HLA-typed donors. Roughly 5 DR-DQ haplotypes were handled as single units for association and clustering because linkage in the cohort was strong. All discovery cohort repertoires had been generated on a single sequencing platform. In an earlier analysis of a few hundred of the donors, high-throughput TCR beta sequencing was used to judge whether each TCR beta V gene segment behaved as functional or pseudogenic. Both class I and class II loci were covered by HLA typing, at four-digit resolution. The study profiled the T cell repertoires of fewer than 850 subjects by immunosequencing and related them to cytomegalovirus serostatus. Here is what the overall study found, with its caveats: A later analysis associated 16,951 TCR beta sequences with specific HLA alleles at a false discovery rate of 0.05. Across donors, most TCR sequences were observed very rarely, whereas some public TCRs were present in many individuals. Because counts were too low, about 18 rarely observed V segments, including chromosome 9 orphons, were excluded from the earlier analysis of under 650 of the donors. An association between a missense DCLRE1C variant and V-gene and J-gene trimming of TCR beta chains was found in a later genetic analysis and replicated in an independent cohort. Cytomegalovirus status was reported to be diagnosed by the classifier with high specificity and sensitivity in both the original and validation cohorts. According to a later analysis, TCR association rates differed among HLA loci, with DRB1 alleles showing the most associated TCRs and HLA-C alleles showing the fewest. In a later analysis, most CMV-associated TCR beta chains were found to appear HLA-restricted, with HLA associations seemingly driven largely by CMV exposure. The authors suggested that the approach could potentially be generalized to other disease states and immunological phenotypes. The cohort was sequenced for TCR beta chains only, and without alpha or paired-chain data the features that could be detected were limited. Presence/absence analyses assumed roughly uniform sequencing depth across donors, an assumption that may not hold. In a later genetic analysis, fewer N-insertions in productive TCRs were reported among donors in an Asian-associated ancestry cluster than the roughly 700-donor mean. A later analysis reported that several top co-occurrence clusters appeared linked to parvovirus B19, influenza, CMV and Epstein-Barr virus. Because HLA typing was missing for some donors at each locus, association tests included only the typed subset. Strong co-occurrence of HLA alleles, especially DR and DQ, made assigning TCR associations to individual alleles difficult. Correlated functional status among segregating V segments might reflect linkage disequilibrium, but an unknown experimental factor could not be ruled out. The sequencing pipeline was judged likely to have produced a cluster of highly shared sequence variants as a technical artifact. A further reported finding was that TCR beta sequences accurately predicted the HLA-A and HLA-B alleles for most subjects in the first cohort. Three of the identified cytomegalovirus-associated TCR beta chains were confirmed in vitro to be specific for cytomegalovirus antigens. In a later analysis, HLA-associated TCR beta chains showed more clonal expansion and lower generation probabilities than non-associated chains that were equally common. The study gave a list of under 200 TCR beta chains associated with cytomegalovirus. Immune exposure information for the cohort was limited to CMV serostatus. Some IMGT-functional V segments, including TRBV6-2 and TRBV6-3, could not be distinguished by the 87-base-pair reads and were therefore excluded. In an earlier analysis of approximately 600 of the donors, most TCR beta V segments were observed in productive rearrangements about 87% or about 30% of the time, broadly matching IMGT annotations.

To note about this clone: Its antigen target is currently unknown. Base quality data are lacking; no much larger clone is found one base away.

The method was the immunoSEQ multiplex PCR assay. A mixture of 60 forward primers for TCR Vbeta segments and 13 reverse primers for TCR Jbeta segments was used in the multiplex PCR. A multiplex PCR assay on genomic DNA amplified the CDR3 region of rearranged TCR beta genes. Amplified TCR beta libraries were sequenced as 87-base-pair reads on the Illumina HiSeq System. In the paper's pipeline: A later analysis tallied 75 million to 85 million unique TCR beta chains across the 610 or so repertoires, and some 10 million of those chains were shared by two or more donors. A nearest-neighbor algorithm error-corrected the raw reads and collapsed the reads into unique sequences, merging closely related sequences to remove PCR and sequencing errors. Alignment of CDR3 sequences to IMGT reference sequences was used to assign V, D and J gene segments. For a sequence to be retained, at least a six-nucleotide match to both a V gene segment and a J gene segment was required. Rearrangements were called productive when the CDR3 lacked stop codons and stayed in frame with V and J; all others were non-productive. CDR3 was defined according to IMGT convention as the region running from the second conserved V-encoded cysteine to the conserved J-encoded phenylalanine. Sequences without an unambiguous match to a single V gene segment were excluded from the earlier analysis of approximately 560 of the donors. An earlier analysis of 500 to 600 of the donors classified V segments as functional when productive rearrangements were above 56.7% and as segregating when the standard deviation between donors was above 5%. A statistical classification framework was built for diagnosing cytomegalovirus status from the catalog of TCR beta chain sequences. A later analysis assigned V and J genes by comparing TCR nucleotide sequences with IMGT/GENE-DB human TR gene sequences. The TCRdist pipeline was used in a later analysis to assign CDR3 sequences and most-parsimonious VDJ recombination scenarios. A later analysis defined each TCR beta chain by its CDR3 amino acid sequence plus V-gene family, and excluded reads lacking a unique V-gene family. In a later analysis, fewer than 600 highly shared, low-generation-probability nucleotide sequences were removed to address suspected cross-contamination and a sequencing artifact. A later analysis calculated a clonal expansion index for each public chain from normalized within-repertoire ranks of inferred template counts. In a later analysis, generation probabilities were computed with a VDJ recombination model fitted to out-of-frame rearrangements, and the resulting probabilities were checked against IGoR. A later analysis scored TCR-TCR, TCR-HLA and TCR-CMV co-occurrence with hypergeometric tests, applying a repertoire-size bias correction to TCR pairs. A later analysis estimated false discovery rates by permuting HLA or CMV assignments 20 times. A later analysis grouped co-occurring TCRs with DBSCAN, adding TCRdist sequence similarity when clustering within HLA-allele-positive subsets. Co-occurrence clustering excluded repertoires with fewer than 30,000 or more than 120,000 public chains, plus five with anomalous nucleotide sharing. TCRdb re-hosts the immuneACCESS table, in-frame sequences only. Its copies lack some clones; in the studies checked, an unresolved V gene accounts for under half of them, and the cause for the rest is not known. The V and J calls and clone size were taken over from that table, and D and trimming were inferred from the DNA. In this sample the table shows 150,000 to 200,000 clones, about 70% of which occur a single time. The ten largest clones take up about 9.4% of the sample.

The cohort was made up of about 670 healthy bone marrow donors. Cohort members were all nominally healthy when sampled, although unrecorded immune exposures were likely present. The donor tested CMV seropositive, placing the donor among the 250 to 350 seropositive members of the cohort. Every donor gave a peripheral blood sample, and the peripheral blood mononuclear cells from that sample were used for TCR beta sequencing. The Qiagen DNeasy Blood Extraction Kit was used to extract genomic DNA from the blood cell samples. The germline V gene supplies CDR1 MNHNS and CDR2 SASEGT. V was cut back by 2 bases and J by 5 bases, leaving a gap of 12 bases between them. Spanning cysteine to phenylalanine, the CDR3 consists of 14 amino acids. Just the 42-base CDR3 DNA is kept, in frame starting at base 1.

Sequencing input: PBMCs. The source of this sequence is a young man in good health and CMV-seropositive. The chain joins TRBV6-1 to TRBJ1-1, with no reliable assignment of the D segment. The nucleotide sequence is TGTGCCAGCAGTGAAAGAAGTCCGGGGACTGAAGCTTTCTTT. This is translated as CASSERSPGTEAFF.